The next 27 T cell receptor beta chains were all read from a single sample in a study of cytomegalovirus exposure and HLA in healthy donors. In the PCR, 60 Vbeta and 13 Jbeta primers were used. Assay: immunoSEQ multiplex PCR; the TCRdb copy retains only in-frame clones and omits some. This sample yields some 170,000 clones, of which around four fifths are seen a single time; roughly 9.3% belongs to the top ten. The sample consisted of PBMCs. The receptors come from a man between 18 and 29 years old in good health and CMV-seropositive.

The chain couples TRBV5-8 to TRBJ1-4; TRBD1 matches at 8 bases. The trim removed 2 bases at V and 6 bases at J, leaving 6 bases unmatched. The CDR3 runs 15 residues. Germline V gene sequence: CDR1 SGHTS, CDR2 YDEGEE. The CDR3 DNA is TGTGCCAGCAGCTTAAGGGGACAGGCTGATGAAAAACTGTTTTTT. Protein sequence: CASSLRGQADEKLFF.

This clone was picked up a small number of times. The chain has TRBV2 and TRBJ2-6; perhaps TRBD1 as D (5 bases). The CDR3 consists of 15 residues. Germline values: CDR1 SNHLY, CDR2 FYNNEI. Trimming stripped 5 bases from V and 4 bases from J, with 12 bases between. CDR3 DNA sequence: TGTGCCAGCAGTCAAAGGGGAATAGGGGCCAACGTCCTGACTTTC. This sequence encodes CASSQRGIGANVLTF.

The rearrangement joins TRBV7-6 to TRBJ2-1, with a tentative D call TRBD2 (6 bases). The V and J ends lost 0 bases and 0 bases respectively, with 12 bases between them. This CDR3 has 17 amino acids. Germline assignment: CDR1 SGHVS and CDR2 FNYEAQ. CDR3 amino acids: CASSLAGGRSSYNEQFF. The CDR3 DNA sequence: TGTGCCAGCAGCTTAGCGGGTGGGAGGAGCTCCTACAATGAGCAGTTCTTC.

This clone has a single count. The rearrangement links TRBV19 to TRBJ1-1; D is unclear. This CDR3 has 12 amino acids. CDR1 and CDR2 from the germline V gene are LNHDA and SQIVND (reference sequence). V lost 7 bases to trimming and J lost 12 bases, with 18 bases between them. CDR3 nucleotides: TGTGCCAGTATAGGCAGGCTGGCGAATTCTTTCTTT. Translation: CASIGRLANSFF.

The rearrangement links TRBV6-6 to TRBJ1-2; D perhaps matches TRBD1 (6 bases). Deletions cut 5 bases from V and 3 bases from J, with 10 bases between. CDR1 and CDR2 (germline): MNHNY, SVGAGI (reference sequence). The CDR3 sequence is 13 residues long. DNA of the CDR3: TGTGCCAGCAGTCTGGACAGCTACTATGGCTACACCTTC. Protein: CASSLDSYYGYTF.

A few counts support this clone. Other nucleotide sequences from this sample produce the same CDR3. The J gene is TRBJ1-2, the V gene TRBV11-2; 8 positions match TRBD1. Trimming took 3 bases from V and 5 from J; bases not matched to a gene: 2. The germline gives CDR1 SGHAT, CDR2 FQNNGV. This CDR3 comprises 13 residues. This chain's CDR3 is CASSLGQDYGYTF. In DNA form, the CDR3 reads TGTGCCAGCAGCTTGGGACAGGATTATGGCTACACCTTC.

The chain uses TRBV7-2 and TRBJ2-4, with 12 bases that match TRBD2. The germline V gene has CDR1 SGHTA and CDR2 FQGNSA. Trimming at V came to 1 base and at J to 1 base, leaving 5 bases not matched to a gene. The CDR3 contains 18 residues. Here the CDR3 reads CASSLGLAGAGAKNIQYF. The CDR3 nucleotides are TGTGCCAGCAGCTTAGGACTAGCGGGAGCGGGGGCCAAAAACATTCAGTACTTC. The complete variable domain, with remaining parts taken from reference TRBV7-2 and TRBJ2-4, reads GAGVSQSPSNKVTEKGKDVELRCDPISGHTALYWYRQSLGQGLEFLIYFQGNSAPDKSGLPSDRFSAERTGGSVSTLTIQRTQQEDSAVYLCASSLGLAGAGAKNIQYFGAGTRLSVL.

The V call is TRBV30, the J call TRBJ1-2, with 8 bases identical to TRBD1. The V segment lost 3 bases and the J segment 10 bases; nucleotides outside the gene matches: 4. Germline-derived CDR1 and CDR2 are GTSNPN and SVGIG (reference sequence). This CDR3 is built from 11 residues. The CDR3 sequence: CAWRPQGAYTF. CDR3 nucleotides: TGTGCCTGGAGGCCGCAGGGGGCCTACACCTTC.

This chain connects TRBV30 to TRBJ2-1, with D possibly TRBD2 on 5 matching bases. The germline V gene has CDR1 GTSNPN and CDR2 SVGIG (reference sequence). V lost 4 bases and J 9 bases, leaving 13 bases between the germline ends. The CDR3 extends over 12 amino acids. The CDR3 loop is CAWNDYSGEQFF. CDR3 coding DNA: TGTGCCTGGAACGACTACTCGGGTGAGCAGTTCTTC.

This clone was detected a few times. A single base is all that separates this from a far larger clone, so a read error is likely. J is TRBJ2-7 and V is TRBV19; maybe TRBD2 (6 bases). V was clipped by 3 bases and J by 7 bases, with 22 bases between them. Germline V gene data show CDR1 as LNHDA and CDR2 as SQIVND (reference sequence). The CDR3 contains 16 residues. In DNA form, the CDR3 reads TGTGCCAGTAGTATTCAGTGGGGGGACGTCTACAATGAGCAGTACTTC. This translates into CASSIQWGDVYNEQYF.

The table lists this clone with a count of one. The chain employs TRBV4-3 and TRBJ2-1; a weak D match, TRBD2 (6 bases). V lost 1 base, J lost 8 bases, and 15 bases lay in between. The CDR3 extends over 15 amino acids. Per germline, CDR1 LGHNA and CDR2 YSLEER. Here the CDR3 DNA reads TGCGCCAGCAGCCAAGGCGGGGCTCTCGACGATGAGCAGTTCTTC. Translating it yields CASSQGGALDDEQFF.

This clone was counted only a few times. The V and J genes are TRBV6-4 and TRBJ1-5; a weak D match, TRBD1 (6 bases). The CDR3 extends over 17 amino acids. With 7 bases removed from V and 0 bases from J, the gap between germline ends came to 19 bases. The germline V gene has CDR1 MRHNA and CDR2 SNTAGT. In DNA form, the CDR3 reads TGTGCCAGCACCAAAGCCCGGGACAACTATAGCAATCAGCCCCAGCATTTT. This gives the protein CASTKARDNYSNQPQHF.

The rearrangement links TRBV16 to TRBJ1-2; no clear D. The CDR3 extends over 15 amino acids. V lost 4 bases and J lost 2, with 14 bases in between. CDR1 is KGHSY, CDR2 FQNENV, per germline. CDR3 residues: CASSPVGAGNYGYTF. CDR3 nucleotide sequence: TGTGCCAGCAGCCCGGTGGGCGCGGGGAACTATGGCTACACCTTC.

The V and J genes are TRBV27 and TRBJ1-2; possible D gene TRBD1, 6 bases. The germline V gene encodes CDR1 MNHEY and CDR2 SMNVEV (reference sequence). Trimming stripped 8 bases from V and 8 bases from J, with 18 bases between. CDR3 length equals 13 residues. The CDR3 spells CASGTGSLRGYTF. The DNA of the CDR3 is TGTGCCAGCGGAACAGGGAGCTTACGGGGCTACACCTTC.

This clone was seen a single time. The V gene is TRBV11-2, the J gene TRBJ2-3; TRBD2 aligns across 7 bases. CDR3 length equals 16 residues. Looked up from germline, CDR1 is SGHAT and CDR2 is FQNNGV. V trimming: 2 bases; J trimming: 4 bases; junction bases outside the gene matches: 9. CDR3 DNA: TGTGCCAGCAGCTTATTATGGACTAGAGTGTCAGATACGCAGTATTTT. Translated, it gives CASSLLWTRVSDTQYF.

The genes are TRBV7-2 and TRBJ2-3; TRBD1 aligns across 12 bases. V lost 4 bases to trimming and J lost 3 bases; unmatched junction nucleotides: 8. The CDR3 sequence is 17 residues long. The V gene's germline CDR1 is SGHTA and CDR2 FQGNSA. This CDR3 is CASSWDRGHVGTDTQYF. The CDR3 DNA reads TGTGCCAGCAGCTGGGACAGGGGGCATGTTGGGACAGATACGCAGTATTTT.

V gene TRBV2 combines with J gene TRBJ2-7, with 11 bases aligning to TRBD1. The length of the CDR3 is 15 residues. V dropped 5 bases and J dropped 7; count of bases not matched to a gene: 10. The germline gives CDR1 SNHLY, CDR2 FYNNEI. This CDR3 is CASSLRDRGAGEQYF. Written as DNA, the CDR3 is TGTGCCAGCAGTCTCCGGGACAGGGGGGCGGGAGAGCAGTACTTC.

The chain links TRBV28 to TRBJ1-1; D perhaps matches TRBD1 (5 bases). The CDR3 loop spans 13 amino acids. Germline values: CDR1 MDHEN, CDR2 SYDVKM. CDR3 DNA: TGTGCGACAGCGGGACGGCAACACACTGAAGCTTTCTTT. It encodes CATAGRQHTEAFF.

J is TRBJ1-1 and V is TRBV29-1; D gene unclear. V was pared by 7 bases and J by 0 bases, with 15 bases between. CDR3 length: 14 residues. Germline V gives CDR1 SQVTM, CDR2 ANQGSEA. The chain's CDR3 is CSAGVGGLNTEAFF. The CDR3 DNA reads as TGCAGCGCCGGCGTAGGAGGGTTGAACACTGAAGCTTTCTTT.

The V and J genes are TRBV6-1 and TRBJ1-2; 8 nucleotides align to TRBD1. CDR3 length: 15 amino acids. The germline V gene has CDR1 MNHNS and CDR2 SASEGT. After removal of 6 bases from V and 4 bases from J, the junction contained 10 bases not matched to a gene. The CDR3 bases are TGTGCCAGCAGAGTCACCGGGACAGGACCCTATGGCTACACCTTC. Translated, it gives CASRVTGTGPYGYTF.

CDR3 nucleotides: TGTGCCAGCAGCTTATTTACAGGGGAAGAGACCCAGTACTTC. The encoded protein is CASSLFTGEETQYF. J is TRBJ2-5 and V is TRBV11-2; 7 nucleotides agree with TRBD1. The ends lost 2 bases at V and 3 bases at J; junction bases unmatched: 3. Germline V gene data show CDR1 as SGHAT and CDR2 as FQNNGV. This CDR3 contains 14 residues.

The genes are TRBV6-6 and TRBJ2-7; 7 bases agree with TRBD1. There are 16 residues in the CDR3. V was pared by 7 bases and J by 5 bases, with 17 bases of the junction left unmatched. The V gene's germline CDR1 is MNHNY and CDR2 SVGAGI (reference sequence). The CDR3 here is CASTPKGAGVRHEQYF. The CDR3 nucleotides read TGTGCCAGCACCCCAAAGGGGGCAGGGGTTCGCCACGAGCAGTACTTC.

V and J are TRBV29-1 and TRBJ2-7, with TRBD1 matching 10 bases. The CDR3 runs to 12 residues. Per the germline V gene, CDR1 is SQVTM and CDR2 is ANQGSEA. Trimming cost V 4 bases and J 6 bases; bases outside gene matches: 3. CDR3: CSVGQGAREQYF. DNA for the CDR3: TGCAGCGTTGGACAGGGGGCGCGCGAGCAGTACTTC.

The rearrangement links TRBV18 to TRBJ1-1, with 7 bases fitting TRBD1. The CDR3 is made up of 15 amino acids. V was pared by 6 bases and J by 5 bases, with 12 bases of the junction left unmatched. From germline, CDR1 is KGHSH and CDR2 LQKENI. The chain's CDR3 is CASSPEGAYLTEAFF. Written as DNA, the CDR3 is TGTGCCAGCTCGCCCGAGGGGGCGTACTTAACTGAAGCTTTCTTT.

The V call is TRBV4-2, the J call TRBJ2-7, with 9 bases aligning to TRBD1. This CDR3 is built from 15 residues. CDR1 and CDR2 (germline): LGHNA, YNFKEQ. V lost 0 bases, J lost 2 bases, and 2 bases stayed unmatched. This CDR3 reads CASSQEGTGTYEQYF. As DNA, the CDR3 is TGTGCCAGCAGCCAAGAGGGGACAGGGACCTACGAGCAGTACTTC.

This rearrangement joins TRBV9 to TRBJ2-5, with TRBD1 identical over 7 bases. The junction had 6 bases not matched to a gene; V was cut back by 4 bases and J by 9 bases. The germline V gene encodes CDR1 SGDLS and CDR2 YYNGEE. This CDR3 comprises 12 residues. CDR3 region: CASSSPRGPQYF. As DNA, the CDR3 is TGTGCCAGCAGCTCCCCAAGGGGGCCCCAGTACTTC.

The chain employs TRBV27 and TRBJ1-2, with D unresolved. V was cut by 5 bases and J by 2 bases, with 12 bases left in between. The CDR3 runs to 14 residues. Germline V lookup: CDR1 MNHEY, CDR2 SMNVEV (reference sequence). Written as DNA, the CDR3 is TGTGCCAGCAGTAACAGCTTGCTAAACTATGGCTACACCTTC. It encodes CASSNSLLNYGYTF.